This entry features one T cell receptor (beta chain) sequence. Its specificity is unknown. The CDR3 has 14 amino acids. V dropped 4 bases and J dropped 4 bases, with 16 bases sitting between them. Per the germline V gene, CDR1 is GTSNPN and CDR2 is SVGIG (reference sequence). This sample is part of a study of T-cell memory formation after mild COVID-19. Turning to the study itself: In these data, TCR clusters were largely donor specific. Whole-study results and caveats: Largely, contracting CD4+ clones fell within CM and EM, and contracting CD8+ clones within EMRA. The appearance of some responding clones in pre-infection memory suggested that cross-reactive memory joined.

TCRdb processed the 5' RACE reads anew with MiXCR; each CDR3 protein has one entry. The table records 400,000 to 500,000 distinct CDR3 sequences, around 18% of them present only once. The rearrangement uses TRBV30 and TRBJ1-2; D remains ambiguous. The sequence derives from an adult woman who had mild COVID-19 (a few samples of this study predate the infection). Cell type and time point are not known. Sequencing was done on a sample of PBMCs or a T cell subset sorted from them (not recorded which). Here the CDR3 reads CAWTPPGRFYGYTF. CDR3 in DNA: TGTGCCTGGACCCCTCCGGGGAGGTTCTATGGCTACACCTTC. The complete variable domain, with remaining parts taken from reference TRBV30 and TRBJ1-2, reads SQTIHQWPATLVQPVGSPLSLECTVEGTSNPNLYWYRQAAGRGLQLLFYSVGIGQISSEVPQNLSASRPQDRQFILSSKKLLLSDSGFYLCAWTPPGRFYGYTFGSGTRLTVV.